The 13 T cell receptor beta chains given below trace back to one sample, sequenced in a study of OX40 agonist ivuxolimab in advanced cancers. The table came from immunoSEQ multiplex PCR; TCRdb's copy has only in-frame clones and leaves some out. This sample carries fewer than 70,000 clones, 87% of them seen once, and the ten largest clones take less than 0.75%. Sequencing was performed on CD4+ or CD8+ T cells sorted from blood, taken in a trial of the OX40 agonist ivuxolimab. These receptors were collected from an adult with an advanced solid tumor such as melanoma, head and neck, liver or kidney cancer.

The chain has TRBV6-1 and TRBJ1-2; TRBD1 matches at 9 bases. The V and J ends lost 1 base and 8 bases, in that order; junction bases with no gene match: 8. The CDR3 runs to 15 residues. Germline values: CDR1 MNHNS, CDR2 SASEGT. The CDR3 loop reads CASSEVGTGREGYTF. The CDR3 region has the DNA TGTGCCAGCAGTGAAGTAGGGACAGGGAGAGAGGGCTACACCTTC.

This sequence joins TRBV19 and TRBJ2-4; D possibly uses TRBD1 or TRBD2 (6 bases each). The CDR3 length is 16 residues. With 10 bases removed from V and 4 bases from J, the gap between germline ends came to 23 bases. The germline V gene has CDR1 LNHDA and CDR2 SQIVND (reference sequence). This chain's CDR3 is CATQRIGRGGKNIQYF. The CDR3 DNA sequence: TGTGCCACCCAAAGGATTGGGAGAGGGGGGAAAAACATTCAGTACTTC.

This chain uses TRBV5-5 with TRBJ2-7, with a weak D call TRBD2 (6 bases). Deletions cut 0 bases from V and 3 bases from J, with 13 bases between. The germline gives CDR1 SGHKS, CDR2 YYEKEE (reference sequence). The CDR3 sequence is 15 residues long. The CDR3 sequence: CASSLGGTPIYEQYF. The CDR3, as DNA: TGTGCCAGCAGCTTGGGAGGGACTCCAATCTACGAGCAGTACTTC.

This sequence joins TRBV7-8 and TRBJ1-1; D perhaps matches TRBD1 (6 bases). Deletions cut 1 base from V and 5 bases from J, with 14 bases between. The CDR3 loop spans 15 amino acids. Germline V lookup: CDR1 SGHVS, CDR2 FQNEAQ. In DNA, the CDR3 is TGTGCCAGCAGCTTAGTTGGGACATCGGGGACTGAAGCTTTCTTT. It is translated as CASSLVGTSGTEAFF.

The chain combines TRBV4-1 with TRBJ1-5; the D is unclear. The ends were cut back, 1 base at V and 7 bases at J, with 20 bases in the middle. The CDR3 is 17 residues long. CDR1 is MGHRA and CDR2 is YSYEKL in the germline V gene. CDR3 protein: CASSQGHARGTGQPQHF. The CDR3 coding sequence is TGCGCCAGCAGCCAAGGGCACGCAAGAGGTACGGGACAGCCCCAGCATTTT.

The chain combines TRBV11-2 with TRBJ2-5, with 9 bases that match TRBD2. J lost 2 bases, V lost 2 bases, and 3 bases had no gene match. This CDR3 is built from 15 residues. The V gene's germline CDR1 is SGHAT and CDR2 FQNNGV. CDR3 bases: TGTGCCAGCAGCTTATTGAGCGGGGGGCAAGAGACCCAGTACTTC. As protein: CASSLLSGGQETQYF.

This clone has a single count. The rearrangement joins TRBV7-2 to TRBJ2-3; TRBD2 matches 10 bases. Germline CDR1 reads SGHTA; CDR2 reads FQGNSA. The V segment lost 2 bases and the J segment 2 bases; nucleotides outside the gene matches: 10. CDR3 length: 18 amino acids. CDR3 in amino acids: CASSLQEGGLANTDTQYF. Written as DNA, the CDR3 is TGTGCCAGCAGCTTACAGGAGGGGGGACTAGCGAACACAGATACGCAGTATTTT.

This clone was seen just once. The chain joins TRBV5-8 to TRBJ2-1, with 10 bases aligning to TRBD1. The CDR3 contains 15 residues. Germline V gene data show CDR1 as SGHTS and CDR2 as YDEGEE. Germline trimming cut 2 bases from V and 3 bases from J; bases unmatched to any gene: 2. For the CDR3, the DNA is TGTGCCAGCAGCTTCGGACAGGGGGGCTACAATGAGCAGTTCTTC. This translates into CASSFGQGGYNEQFF. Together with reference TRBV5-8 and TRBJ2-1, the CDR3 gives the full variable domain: EAGVTQSPTHLIKTRGQQATLRCSPISGHTSVYWYQQALGLGLQFLLWYDEGEERNRGNFPPRFSGRQFPNYSSELNVNALELEDSALYLCASSFGQGGYNEQFFGPGTRLTVL.

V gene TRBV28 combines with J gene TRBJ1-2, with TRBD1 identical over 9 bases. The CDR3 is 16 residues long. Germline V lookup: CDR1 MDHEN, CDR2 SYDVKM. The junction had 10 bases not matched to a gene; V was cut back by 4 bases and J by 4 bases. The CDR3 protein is CASSSPLGQGPYGYTF. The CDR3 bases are TGTGCCAGCAGTTCTCCTTTGGGACAGGGACCCTATGGCTACACCTTC.

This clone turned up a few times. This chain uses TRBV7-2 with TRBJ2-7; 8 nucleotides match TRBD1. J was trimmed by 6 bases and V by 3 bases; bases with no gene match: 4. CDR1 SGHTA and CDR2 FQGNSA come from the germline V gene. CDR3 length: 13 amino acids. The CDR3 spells CASSFGTGAEQYF. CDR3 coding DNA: TGTGCCAGCAGCTTCGGGACAGGAGCCGAGCAGTACTTC.

CDR3 loop: CSVLSKTGSNEQFF. In DNA form, the CDR3 reads TGCAGCGTACTATCCAAAACAGGGTCCAATGAGCAGTTCTTC. This rearrangement joins TRBV29-1 to TRBJ2-1; D perhaps matches TRBD1 (6 bases). The CDR3 is 14 residues long. With 6 bases removed from V and 6 bases from J, the gap between germline ends came to 18 bases. Germline V gives CDR1 SQVTM, CDR2 ANQGSEA.

The chain's CDR3 is CASSPTSGASGANVLTF. The CDR3 region has the DNA TGTGCCAGCAGTCCGACTAGCGGGGCCTCTGGGGCCAACGTCCTGACTTTC. V gene TRBV28 combines with J gene TRBJ2-6; 11 nucleotides line up with TRBD2. This CDR3 has 17 amino acids. Germline V CDR1 and CDR2: MDHEN, SYDVKM. Unmatched junction bases numbered 3, after V lost 5 bases and J lost 0 bases.

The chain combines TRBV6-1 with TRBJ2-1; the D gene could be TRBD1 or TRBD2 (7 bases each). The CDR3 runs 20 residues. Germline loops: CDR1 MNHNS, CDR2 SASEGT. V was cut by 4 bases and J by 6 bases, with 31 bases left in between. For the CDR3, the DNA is TGTGCCAGCAGTGCGAATCGACAGGGATTCTTGGCGGGAGTTCCCAATGAGCAGTTCTTC. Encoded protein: CASSANRQGFLAGVPNEQFF.